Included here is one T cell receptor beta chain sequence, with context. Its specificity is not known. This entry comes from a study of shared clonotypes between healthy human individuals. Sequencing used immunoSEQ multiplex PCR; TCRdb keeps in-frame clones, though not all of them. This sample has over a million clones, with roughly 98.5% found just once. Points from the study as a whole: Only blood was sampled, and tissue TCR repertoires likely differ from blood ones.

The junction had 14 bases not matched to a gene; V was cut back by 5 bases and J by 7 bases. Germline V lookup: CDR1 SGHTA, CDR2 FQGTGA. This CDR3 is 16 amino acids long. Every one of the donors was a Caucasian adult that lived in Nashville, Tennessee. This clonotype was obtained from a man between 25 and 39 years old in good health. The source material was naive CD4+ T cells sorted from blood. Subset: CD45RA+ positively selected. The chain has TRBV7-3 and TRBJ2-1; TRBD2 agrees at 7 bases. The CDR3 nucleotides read TGTGCCAGCAGCCCCCGGACTAGTTGGTCCCCAAATGAGCAGTTCTTC. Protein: CASSPRTSWSPNEQFF.